This T cell receptor (beta chain) was sequenced for a study of cytomegalovirus exposure and HLA in healthy donors. Primers: 60 Vbeta forward and 13 Jbeta reverse. Sequenced by immunoSEQ multiplex PCR; TCRdb stores in-frame clones only, minus some. The repertoire holds fewer than 150,000 clones, 82% seen once, with 2% to 3% in the top ten. Germline loops: CDR1 SEHNR, CDR2 FQNEAQ (reference sequence). The CDR3 length is 15 residues. V dropped 5 bases and J dropped 3; count of bases not matched to a gene: 7. The chain employs TRBV7-9 and TRBJ1-1; 9 nucleotides line up with TRBD1. This receptor was identified in a male donor in good health and CMV-seronegative. The sample was PBMCs. CDR3 coding DNA: TGTGCCAGCAGCCTTGGGACAGGGTCGTACACTGAAGCTTTCTTT. Amino acid sequence: CASSLGTGSYTEAFF. Filled out from reference TRBV7-9 and TRBJ1-1, the complete variable domain reads DTGVSQNPRHKITKRGQNVTFRCDPISEHNRLYWYRQTLGQGPEFLTYFQNEAQLEKSRLLSDRFSAERPKGSFSTLEIQRTEQGDSAMYLCASSLGTGSYTEAFFGQGTRLTVV.